This entry lists 24 T cell receptor beta chains sequenced from one sample in a study of graft-versus-host responses after intestinal transplantation. Here immunoSEQ multiplex PCR was the method, and the copy in TCRdb shows in-frame clones only, minus some. The sample holds roughly 13,000 clones, less than 45% seen once. Responders labeled with CFSE (roughly 200,000) were plated with roughly 200,000 irradiated, violet-dye-labeled stimulators. This sample comprised alloreactive CD8+ T cells from a mixed lymphocyte reaction culture, obtained before intestinal transplant. Subset meaning: CFSE-low proliferating T cells sorted from roughly six-day pre-transplant mixed lymphocyte reaction (GvH or HvG direction). The receptors originated from a human patient who received an intestinal transplant.

This clone has a handful of counts. The chain links TRBV4-1 to TRBJ2-3; 9 bases line up with TRBD2. Trimming removed 3 bases from V and 2 bases from J; junction bases left unmatched: 6. The CDR3 consists of 16 residues. Germline lookup yields CDR1 MGHRA and CDR2 YSYEKL. In DNA, the CDR3 is TGCGCCAGCAGCCACCCGACTAGCGGAGTCACAGATACGCAGTATTTT. Protein: CASSHPTSGVTDTQYF.

The chain is built from TRBV4-1 and TRBJ1-4, with a possible D match to TRBD1 (5 bases). V was pared by 3 bases and J by 1 base, with 12 bases between. The CDR3 spans 16 residues. Germline CDR1 reads MGHRA; CDR2 reads YSYEKL. The CDR3 loop reads CASSQYRFETNEKLFF. The DNA of the CDR3 is TGCGCCAGCAGCCAGTACAGGTTTGAAACTAATGAAAAACTGTTTTTT.

This clone was observed a handful of times. J is TRBJ2-7 and V is TRBV2; 9 bases map to TRBD1. Unmatched junction bases numbered 0, after V lost 3 bases and J lost 0 bases. The CDR3 sequence is 14 residues long. The germline CDR1 and CDR2 sequences are SNHLY and FYNNEI. CDR3 in amino acids: CASSETGGSYEQYF. The CDR3 nucleotides read TGTGCCAGCAGTGAGACAGGGGGCTCCTACGAGCAGTACTTC.

This rearrangement joins TRBV27 to TRBJ2-7; D ambiguous. CDR3 length: 14 amino acids. CDR1 is MNHEY, CDR2 SMNVEV, per germline (reference sequence). V was shortened by 6 bases and J by 2 bases, with 14 bases between the two germline ends. The chain's CDR3 is CASSPEAWTYEQYF. The CDR3 bases are TGTGCCAGCAGCCCCGAGGCTTGGACCTACGAGCAGTACTTC.

The genes are TRBV4-1 and TRBJ2-7; the D is unclear. The germline gives CDR1 MGHRA, CDR2 YSYEKL. This CDR3 contains 13 residues. The V end lost 1 base, the J end lost 4 bases, and 8 bases lay between the germline ends. CDR3 nucleotides: TGCGCCAGCAGCCAAGCCCAGCGTTACGAGCAGTACTTC. It is translated as CASSQAQRYEQYF.

V gene TRBV25-1 combines with J gene TRBJ2-2; 7 bases match TRBD1. CDR3 size: 15 residues. Germline trimming cut 6 bases from V and 0 bases from J; bases unmatched to any gene: 4. Germline assignment: CDR1 MGHDK and CDR2 SYGVNS. The CDR3 loop reads CASRTGFANTGELFF. CDR3 DNA: TGTGCCAGCAGGACAGGGTTCGCGAACACCGGGGAGCTGTTTTTT.

In this sample, this clone turned up a few times. This rearrangement joins TRBV27 to TRBJ2-7; 10 bases are shared with TRBD1. With V trimmed by 4 bases and J by 0 bases, 3 bases remained unmatched. CDR1 and CDR2 from the germline V gene are MNHEY and SMNVEV (reference sequence). The CDR3 extends over 15 amino acids. The CDR3 region has the DNA TGTGCCAGCAGTTGGGGACAGGGGCCCTCCTACGAGCAGTACTTC. As protein: CASSWGQGPSYEQYF.

The rearrangement links TRBV12-5 to TRBJ2-1, with 7 bases that match TRBD2. Germline lookup yields CDR1 LGHNT and CDR2 FRNRAP. The CDR3 spans 14 residues. Unmatched junction bases numbered 6, after V lost 1 base and J lost 9 bases. CDR3 nucleotides: TGTGCTAGTGGTTTGGGGGTAGCGGGCATTGAGCAGTTCTTC. Translating it yields CASGLGVAGIEQFF.

V usage is TRBV4-3 and J usage is TRBJ2-7, with D perhaps TRBD2 (5 bases). The CDR3 has 17 amino acids. Germline lookup yields CDR1 LGHNA and CDR2 YSLEER. The V and J ends lost 3 bases and 2 bases respectively, with 20 bases between them. CDR3 residues: CASSQARQAEGAYEQYF. The CDR3, as DNA: TGCGCCAGCAGCCAGGCTCGTCAGGCCGAGGGAGCCTACGAGCAGTACTTC.

In this sample, this clone turned up a few times. This chain uses TRBV6-5 with TRBJ2-7; D uncertain. The CDR3 consists of 11 residues. Germline assignment: CDR1 MNHEY and CDR2 SVGAGI. Trimming cost V 2 bases and J 4 bases, with 3 bases left between them. CDR3: CASSYQYEQYF. In DNA, the CDR3 is TGTGCCAGCAGTTACCAATACGAGCAGTACTTC.

This clone showed up just a few times. The chain is built from TRBV7-2 and TRBJ2-7; no firm D call. Trimming cost V 4 bases and J 2 bases, with 3 bases left between them. This CDR3 is 11 amino acids long. Germline CDR1 is SGHTA and CDR2 is FQGNSA. CDR3 amino acids: CASSYTYEQYF. DNA of the CDR3: TGTGCCAGCAGCTACACCTACGAGCAGTACTTC.

The chain links TRBV7-9 to TRBJ2-7; 10 bases agree with TRBD1. J gave up 6 bases and V 4 bases, and 6 bases lay outside the gene matches. The CDR3 totals 14 residues. CDR1 is SEHNR, CDR2 FQNEAQ, per germline (reference sequence). For the CDR3, the DNA is TGTGCCAGCAGCTCCCGGACAGGGGGAGGCGAGCAGTACTTC. Translated: CASSSRTGGGEQYF.

The genes are TRBV11-2 and TRBJ2-1; the match to TRBD2 covers 8 bases. The germline CDR1 and CDR2 sequences are SGHAT and FQNNGV. V was clipped by 4 bases and J by 5 bases; unmatched bases: 13. The CDR3 has 17 amino acids. The CDR3 region has the DNA TGTGCCAGCAGCTACTACCTTCTTACTAGCGGAAACAATGAGCAGTTCTTC. It yields the protein CASSYYLLTSGNNEQFF. Combining the CDR3 with reference TRBV11-2 and TRBJ2-1 gives the whole variable domain EAGVAQSPRYKIIEKRQSVAFWCNPISGHATLYWYQQILGQGPKLLIQFQNNGVVDDSQLPKDRFSAERLKGVDSTLKIQPAKLEDSAVYLCASSYYLLTSGNNEQFFGPGTRLTVL.

The CDR3 loop is CASSNQQETFPYGELFF. CDR3 sequence (DNA): TGTGCCAGCAGTAACCAACAGGAAACCTTTCCTTATGGGGAGCTGTTTTTT. This chain links TRBV28 with TRBJ2-2; D perhaps matches TRBD1 (5 bases). V gave up 5 bases and J gave up 8 bases, with 24 bases separating them. The germline V gene has CDR1 MDHEN and CDR2 SYDVKM. CDR3 size: 17 residues.

This clone was detected a few times. The rearrangement uses TRBV28 and TRBJ2-7, with a weak D call TRBD1 (6 bases). From germline, CDR1 is MDHEN and CDR2 SYDVKM. The CDR3 consists of 14 residues. V lost 3 bases to trimming and J lost 3 bases, with 12 bases between them. The CDR3 here is CASSLGARVYEQYF. In DNA, the CDR3 is TGTGCCAGCAGTTTGGGGGCCAGGGTCTACGAGCAGTACTTC.

This sequence joins TRBV11-2 and TRBJ2-1, with a tentative D call TRBD1 (6 bases). The CDR3 loop spans 14 amino acids. Trimming removed 1 base from V and 7 bases from J, with 11 bases in between. CDR1 and CDR2 (germline): SGHAT, FQNNGV. The CDR3 nucleotides are TGTGCCAGCAGCTTAGTTACTAGGGGGAATGAGCAGTTCTTC. Translation: CASSLVTRGNEQFF.

This clone was picked up a small number of times. The chain recombines TRBV7-2 with TRBJ2-7, with 7 nucleotides matching TRBD1. After removal of 3 bases from V and 0 bases from J, the junction contained 2 bases not matched to a gene. The germline V gene has CDR1 SGHTA and CDR2 FQGNSA. CDR3 size: 14 residues. CDR3 sequence: CASSFGTASYEQYF. As DNA, the CDR3 is TGTGCCAGCAGCTTTGGGACAGCCTCCTACGAGCAGTACTTC.

This rearrangement joins TRBV6-1 to TRBJ2-7; no reliable D call. Per germline, CDR1 MNHNS and CDR2 SASEGT. CDR3 size: 13 residues. V gave up 4 bases and J gave up 0 bases, with 7 bases separating them. The CDR3 loop reads CASSARSSYEQYF. CDR3 bases: TGTGCCAGCAGTGCCCGCAGCTCCTACGAGCAGTACTTC.

This clone was recorded once. V is TRBV9 and J is TRBJ2-2, with D tentatively TRBD2 (5 bases). With 3 bases removed from V and 6 bases from J, the gap between germline ends came to 6 bases. In germline, CDR1 is SGDLS, CDR2 YYNGEE. The CDR3 is 12 amino acids. The CDR3 reads CASSGEPGELFF. The CDR3 DNA follows: TGTGCCAGCAGCGGGGAGCCCGGGGAGCTGTTTTTT.

This rearrangement joins TRBV27 to TRBJ2-5, with TRBD2 as a possible D gene (5 bases). CDR1 is MNHEY, CDR2 SMNVEV, per germline (reference sequence). Trimming left V 6 bases short and J 5 bases short, with 28 bases between. The CDR3 covers 18 residues. CDR3 region: CASSPSDWVISPGETQYF. The CDR3 DNA reads as TGTGCCAGCAGCCCCTCTGATTGGGTTATCAGCCCGGGGGAGACCCAGTACTTC.

The gene calls are TRBV6-5 and TRBJ2-1, with TRBD1 matching over 8 bases. V shed 6 bases, J shed 1 base, and the junction held 5 bases outside the gene matches. This CDR3 comprises 15 residues. Germline V gene sequence: CDR1 MNHEY, CDR2 SVGAGI. The CDR3 protein is CASRQTGDSYNEQFF. The CDR3 DNA follows: TGTGCCAGCAGACAGACAGGGGATTCCTACAATGAGCAGTTCTTC.

This clone was counted between two and nine times. This chain connects TRBV4-1 to TRBJ1-5, with D possibly being TRBD1 (5 bases). The CDR3 length is 15 residues. With 4 bases removed from V and 5 bases from J, the gap between germline ends came to 15 bases. Per the germline V gene, CDR1 is MGHRA and CDR2 is YSYEKL. CDR3: CASSLARGMDQPQHF. The CDR3 nucleotides are TGCGCCAGCAGCCTTGCACGGGGGATGGATCAGCCCCAGCATTTT.

This clone occurred a few times. This rearrangement joins TRBV6-5 to TRBJ2-1; 12 nucleotides line up with TRBD2. The CDR3 has 16 residues. The V segment lost 4 bases and the J segment 4 bases; nucleotides outside the gene matches: 5. The germline V gene encodes CDR1 MNHEY and CDR2 SVGAGI. CDR3 amino acids: CASSSSGGAPYNEQFF. The CDR3 nucleotides read TGTGCCAGCAGTTCTAGCGGGGGGGCCCCTTACAATGAGCAGTTCTTC.

This chain links TRBV4-3 with TRBJ2-3, with TRBD2 matching over 9 bases. This CDR3 contains 15 residues. J lost 2 bases, V lost 7 bases, and 7 bases had no gene match. Germline-derived CDR1 and CDR2 are LGHNA and YSLEER. CDR3: CASTPTSGPTDTQYF. As DNA, the CDR3 is TGCGCCAGCACCCCGACTAGCGGTCCCACAGATACGCAGTATTTT.